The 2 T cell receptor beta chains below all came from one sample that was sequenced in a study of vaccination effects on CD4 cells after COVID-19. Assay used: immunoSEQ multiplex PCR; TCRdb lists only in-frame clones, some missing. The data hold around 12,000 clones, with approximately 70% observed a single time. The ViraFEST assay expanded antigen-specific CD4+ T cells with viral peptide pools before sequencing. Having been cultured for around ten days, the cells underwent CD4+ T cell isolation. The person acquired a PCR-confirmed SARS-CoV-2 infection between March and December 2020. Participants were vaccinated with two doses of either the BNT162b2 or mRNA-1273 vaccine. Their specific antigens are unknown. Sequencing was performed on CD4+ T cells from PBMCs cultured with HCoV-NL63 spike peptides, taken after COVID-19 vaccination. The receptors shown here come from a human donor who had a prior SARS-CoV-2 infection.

This CDR3 reads CASSIEGSISNQPQHF. In DNA form, the CDR3 reads TGTGCCAGTAGTATTGAGGGTTCAATAAGCAATCAGCCCCAGCATTTT. The V gene is TRBV19, the J gene TRBJ1-5, with D uncertain. CDR3 length equals 16 residues. The germline CDR1 and CDR2 sequences are LNHDA and SQIVND (reference sequence). Trimming left V 3 bases short and J 1 base short, with 13 bases between.

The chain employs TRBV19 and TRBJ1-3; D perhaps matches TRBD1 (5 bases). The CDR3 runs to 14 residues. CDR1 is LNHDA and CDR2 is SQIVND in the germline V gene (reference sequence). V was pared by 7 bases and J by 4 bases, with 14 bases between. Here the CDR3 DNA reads TGTGCCAGTAACTCTCGGGACTTCGGAAACACCATATATTTT. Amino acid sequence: CASNSRDFGNTIYF. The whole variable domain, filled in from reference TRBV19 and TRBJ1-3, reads DGGITQSPKYLFRKEGQNVTLSCEQNLNHDAMYWYRQDPGQGLRLIYYSQIVNDFQKGDIAEGYSVSREKKESFPLTVTSAQKNPTAFYLCASNSRDFGNTIYFGEGSWLTVV.